This T cell receptor beta chain is drawn from a study of CD8 T cells in ankylosing spondylitis. General study results and limits: One TCR beta motif, made up of under ten highly homologous variants, appeared characteristic of ankylosing spondylitis blood. Disease-associated clones were CD8+ and fairly uncommon in peripheral blood. Clones tied to disease were said to be significantly enriched in matched ankylosing spondylitis synovial fluid. A subset of motif variants has previously been described in the synovial fluid and blood of reactive arthritis.

TCRdb reanalysed the 5' RACE reads using MiXCR and keeps one entry per CDR3 protein. The sample consists of 400,000 or so distinct CDR3 sequences, more than 25% of them appearing once. As regards this clonotype: Its antigen is still unknown.

This CDR3 has 13 amino acids. V lost 6 bases and J lost 10, with 13 bases in between. The chain has TRBV12-3 or TRBV12-4 and TRBJ1-6; D is perhaps TRBD1 (5 bases). This clonotype was obtained from a male donor with ankylosing spondylitis. Input material: blood, either unsorted or a sorted T cell fraction (not recorded which). The CDR3 nucleotides are TGTGCCAGCAGCCGGGGGACGGGATCACCCCTCCACTTT. Its protein is CASSRGTGSPLHF.